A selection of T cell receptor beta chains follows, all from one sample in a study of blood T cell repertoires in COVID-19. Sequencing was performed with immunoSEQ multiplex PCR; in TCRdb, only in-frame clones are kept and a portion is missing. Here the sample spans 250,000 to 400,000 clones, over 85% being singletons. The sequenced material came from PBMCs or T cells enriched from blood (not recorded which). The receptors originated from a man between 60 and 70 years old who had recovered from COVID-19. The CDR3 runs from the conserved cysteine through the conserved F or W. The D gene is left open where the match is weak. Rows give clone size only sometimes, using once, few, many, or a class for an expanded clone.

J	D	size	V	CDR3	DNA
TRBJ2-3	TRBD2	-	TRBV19	CASSIKHGASGGSDTQYF	TGTGCCAGTAGTATAAAACACGGCGCTAGCGGGGGTTCAGATACGCAGTATTTT
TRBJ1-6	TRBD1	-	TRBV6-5	CASTIGQGNSPLHF	TGTGCCAGCACCATCGGACAGGGGAATTCACCCCTCCACTTT
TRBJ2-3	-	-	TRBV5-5	CASSFGPSGTDTQYF	TGTGCCAGCAGCTTCGGTCCTAGCGGCACAGATACGCAGTATTTT
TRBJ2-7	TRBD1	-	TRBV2	CASREGQASSYEQYF	TGTGCCAGCAGAGAAGGACAGGCCAGCTCCTACGAGCAGTACTTC
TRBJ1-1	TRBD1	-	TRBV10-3	CAISEDGTGGSEAFF	TGTGCCATCAGTGAAGACGGGACAGGGGGCAGTGAAGCTTTCTTT
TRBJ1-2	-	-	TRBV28	CASSLEGSYGYTF	TGTGCCAGCAGTTTAGAGGGCAGCTATGGCTACACCTTC
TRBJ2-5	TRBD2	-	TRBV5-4	CASSNKRGTSVLGGETQYF	TGTGCCAGCAGCAATAAGCGGGGGACTAGCGTACTAGGCGGAGAGACCCAGTACTTC
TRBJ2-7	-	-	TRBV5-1	CASSLGALGEQYF	TGCGCCAGCAGCTTGGGAGCTCTTGGCGAGCAGTACTTC
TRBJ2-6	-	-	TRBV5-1	CASSLVEQVTLLPGANVLTF	TGCGCCAGCAGCTTGGTGGAACAGGTAACACTTCTTCCTGGGGCCAACGTCCTGACTTTC
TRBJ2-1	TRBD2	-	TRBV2	CASSAGVHNEQFF	TGTGCCAGCTCCGCGGGAGTGCACAATGAGCAGTTCTTC
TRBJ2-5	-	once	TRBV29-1	CSVEVKGVGETQYF	TGCAGCGTTGAAGTTAAAGGGGTAGGGGAGACCCAGTACTTC
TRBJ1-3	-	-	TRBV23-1	CARFGGASSGNTIYF	TGCGCCCGGTTCGGGGGGGCGAGCTCTGGAAACACCATATATTTT
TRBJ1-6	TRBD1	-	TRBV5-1	CASSSGQPNSPLHF	TGCGCCAGCAGCTCGGGACAGCCAAATTCACCCCTCCACTTT
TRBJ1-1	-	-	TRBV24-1	CATSRRGQGDTEAFF	TGTGCCACCAGCCGCCGTGGGCAGGGTGACACTGAAGCTTTCTTT
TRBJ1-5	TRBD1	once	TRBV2	CASSIEGGGQPQHF	TGTGCCAGCAGCATCGAAGGGGGCGGTCAGCCCCAGCATTTT
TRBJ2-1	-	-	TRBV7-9	CASSLADRGSVTYNEQFF	TGTGCCAGCAGCTTAGCGGATCGGGGGAGTGTAACCTACAATGAGCAGTTCTTC
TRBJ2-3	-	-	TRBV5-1	CASSLGVGGRTDTQYF	TGCGCCAGCAGCTTGGGTGTTGGAGGTCGCACAGATACGCAGTATTTT
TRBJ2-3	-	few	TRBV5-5	CASSPLSTDTQYF	TGTGCCAGCAGCCCCCTCTCCACAGATACGCAGTATTTT
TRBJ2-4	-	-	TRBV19	CASSAQGAMVQYF	TGTGCCAGTAGCGCACAGGGTGCAATGGTTCAGTACTTC
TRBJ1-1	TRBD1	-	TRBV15	CATKTGMNTEAFF	TGTGCCACAAAGACAGGGATGAACACTGAAGCTTTCTTT
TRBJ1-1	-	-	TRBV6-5	CASSYSVSGNTEAFF	TGTGCCAGCAGTTACTCGGTCTCGGGGAACACTGAAGCTTTCTTT
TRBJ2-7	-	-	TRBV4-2	CASSQLGSVTQYEQYF	TGTGCCAGCAGCCAACTTGGTTCAGTTACCCAATACGAGCAGTACTTC
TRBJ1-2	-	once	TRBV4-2	CASSQDPGHANYGYTF	TGTGCCAGCAGCCAAGATCCGGGACATGCTAACTATGGCTACACCTTC
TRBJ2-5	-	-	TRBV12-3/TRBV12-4	CASSFRTQYF	TGTGCCAGCAGTTTCCGGACCCAGTACTTC
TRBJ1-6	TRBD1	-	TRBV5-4	CASSFDRESQPLHF	TGTGCCAGCAGCTTTGACAGGGAATCCCAACCCCTCCACTTT
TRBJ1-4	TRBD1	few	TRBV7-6	CASSSKSGGLEKLFF	TGTGCCAGCAGCTCGAAGTCAGGGGGGCTCGAAAAACTGTTTTTT
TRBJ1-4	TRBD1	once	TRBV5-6	CASSSGQGYNEKLFF	TGTGCCAGCAGCTCCGGACAGGGTTATAATGAAAAACTGTTTTTT
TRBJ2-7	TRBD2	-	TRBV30	CAWERLADTYEQYF	TGTGCCTGGGAACGACTAGCGGATACCTACGAGCAGTACTTC
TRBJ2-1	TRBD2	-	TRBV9	CASSTSGRREREQFF	TGTGCCAGCAGCACAAGCGGGAGGAGAGAACGGGAGCAGTTCTTC
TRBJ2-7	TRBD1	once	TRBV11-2	CASSTRTGATYEQYF	TGTGCCAGCAGCACAAGGACAGGGGCAACCTACGAGCAGTACTTC
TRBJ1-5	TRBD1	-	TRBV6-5	CASSPGQNSNQPQHF	TGTGCCAGCAGCCCGGGACAGAATAGCAATCAGCCCCAGCATTTT
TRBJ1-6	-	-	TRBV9	CASSLGGSYSPLHF	TGTGCCAGTAGCCTGGGGGGATCGTATTCACCCCTCCACTTT
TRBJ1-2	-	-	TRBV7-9	CASSLNRVDYTF	TGTGCCAGCAGCTTAAACAGGGTGGACTACACCTTC
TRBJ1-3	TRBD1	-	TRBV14	CASSQGDRGDTIYF	TGTGCCAGCAGCCAAGGGGACAGGGGCGACACCATATATTTT
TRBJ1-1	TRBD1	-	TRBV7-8	CASSLVAQGITEAFF	TGTGCCAGCAGCTTAGTCGCACAGGGGATCACTGAAGCTTTCTTT
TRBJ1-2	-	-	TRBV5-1	CASSPDGIYGYTF	TGCGCCAGCAGCCCCGACGGGATATATGGCTACACCTTC
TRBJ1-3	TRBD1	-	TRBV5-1	CASSLDRGPGIYF	TGCGCCAGCAGCTTGGACAGGGGGCCCGGAATATATTTT
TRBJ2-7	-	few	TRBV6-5	CASRARTATAYEQYF	TGTGCCAGCAGAGCTAGGACAGCGACCGCCTACGAGCAGTACTTC
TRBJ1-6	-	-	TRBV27	CASSLWSSYNSPLHF	TGTGCCAGCAGCCTGTGGAGCTCCTATAATTCACCCCTCCACTTT
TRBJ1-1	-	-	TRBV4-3	CASSQGTGTNTEAFF	TGCGCCAGCAGCCAGGGGACCGGGACTAACACTGAAGCTTTCTTT
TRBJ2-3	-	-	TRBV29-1	CSVQGGSTDTQYF	TGCAGCGTTCAGGGCGGTAGCACAGATACGCAGTATTTT